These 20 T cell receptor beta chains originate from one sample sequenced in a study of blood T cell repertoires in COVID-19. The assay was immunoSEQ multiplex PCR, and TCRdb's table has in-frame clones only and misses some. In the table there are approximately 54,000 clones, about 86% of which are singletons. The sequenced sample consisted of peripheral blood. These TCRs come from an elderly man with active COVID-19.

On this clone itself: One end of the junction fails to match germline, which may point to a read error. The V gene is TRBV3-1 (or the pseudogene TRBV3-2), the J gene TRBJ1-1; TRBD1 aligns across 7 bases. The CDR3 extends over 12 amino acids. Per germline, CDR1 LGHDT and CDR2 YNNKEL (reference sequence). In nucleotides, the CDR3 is TGTGCCAGCAGTCTCGGGGGACAGTCGCGGGTCTTT. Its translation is CASSLGGQSRVF.

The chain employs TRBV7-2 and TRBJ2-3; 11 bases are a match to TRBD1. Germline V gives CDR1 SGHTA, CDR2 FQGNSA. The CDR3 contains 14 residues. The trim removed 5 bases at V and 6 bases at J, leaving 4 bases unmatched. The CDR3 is CASSQDRGPDTQYF. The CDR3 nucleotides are TGTGCCAGCAGCCAGGACAGGGGGCCGGATACGCAGTATTTT.

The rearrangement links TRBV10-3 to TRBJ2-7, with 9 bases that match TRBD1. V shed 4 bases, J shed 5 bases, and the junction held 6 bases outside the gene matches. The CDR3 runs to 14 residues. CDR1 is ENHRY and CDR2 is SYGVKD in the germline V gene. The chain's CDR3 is CAISGSGTGNEQYF. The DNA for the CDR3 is TGTGCCATCAGTGGCTCCGGGACAGGGAACGAGCAGTACTTC.

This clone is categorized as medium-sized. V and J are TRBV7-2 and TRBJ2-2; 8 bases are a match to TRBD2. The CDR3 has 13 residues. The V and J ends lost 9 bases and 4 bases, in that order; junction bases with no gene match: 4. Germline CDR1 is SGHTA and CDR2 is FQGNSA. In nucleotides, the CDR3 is TGTGCCAGTGGGACTAGTCTCACCGGGGAGCTGTTTTTT. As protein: CASGTSLTGELFF.

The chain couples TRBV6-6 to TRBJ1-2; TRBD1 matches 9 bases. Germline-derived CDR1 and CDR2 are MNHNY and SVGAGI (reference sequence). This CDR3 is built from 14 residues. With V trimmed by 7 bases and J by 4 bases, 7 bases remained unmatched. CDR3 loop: CASTGQGHSYGYTF. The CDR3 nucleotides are TGTGCCAGCACCGGACAGGGGCATAGCTATGGCTACACCTTC.

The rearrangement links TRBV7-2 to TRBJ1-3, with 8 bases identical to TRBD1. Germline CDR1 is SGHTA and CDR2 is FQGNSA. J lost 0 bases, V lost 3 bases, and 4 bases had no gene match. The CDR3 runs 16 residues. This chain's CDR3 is CASSFTGGTSGNTIYF. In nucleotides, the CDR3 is TGTGCCAGCAGCTTTACAGGGGGAACCTCTGGAAACACCATATATTTT. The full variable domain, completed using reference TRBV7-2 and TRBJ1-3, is GAGVSQSPSNKVTEKGKDVELRCDPISGHTALYWYRQSLGQGLEFLIYFQGNSAPDKSGLPSDRFSAERTGGSVSTLTIQRTQQEDSAVYLCASSFTGGTSGNTIYFGEGSWLTVV.

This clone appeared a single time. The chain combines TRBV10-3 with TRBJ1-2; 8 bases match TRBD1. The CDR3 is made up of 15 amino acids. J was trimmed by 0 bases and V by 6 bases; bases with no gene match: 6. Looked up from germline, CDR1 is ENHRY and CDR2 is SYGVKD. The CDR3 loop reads CAIRRSGGANYGYTF. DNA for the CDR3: TGTGCCATCAGGCGGTCAGGGGGCGCTAACTATGGCTACACCTTC.

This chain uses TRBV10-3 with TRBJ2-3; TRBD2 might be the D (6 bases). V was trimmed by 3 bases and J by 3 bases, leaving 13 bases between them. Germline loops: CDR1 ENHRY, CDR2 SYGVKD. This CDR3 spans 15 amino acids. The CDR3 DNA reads TGTGCCATCAGTGACTCAACGGAGGGAACAGATACGCAGTATTTT. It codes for CAISDSTEGTDTQYF.

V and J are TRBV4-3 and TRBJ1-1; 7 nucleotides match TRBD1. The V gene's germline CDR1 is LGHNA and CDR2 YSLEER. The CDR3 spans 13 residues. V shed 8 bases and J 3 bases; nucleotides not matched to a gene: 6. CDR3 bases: TGCGCCAGCCAACTGCAGGGGGACACTGAAGCTTTCTTT. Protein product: CASQLQGDTEAFF.

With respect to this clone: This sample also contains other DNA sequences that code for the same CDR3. For the CDR3, the DNA is TGTGCCTCCAGCTCTGGGGCCAACGTCCTGACTTTC. Protein sequence: CASSSGANVLTF. V usage is TRBV27 and J usage is TRBJ2-6; D unresolved. Trimming took 11 bases from V and 0 from J, leaving 5 bases between them. The CDR3 runs to 12 residues. Germline V gene data show CDR1 as MNHEY and CDR2 as SMNVEV (reference sequence).

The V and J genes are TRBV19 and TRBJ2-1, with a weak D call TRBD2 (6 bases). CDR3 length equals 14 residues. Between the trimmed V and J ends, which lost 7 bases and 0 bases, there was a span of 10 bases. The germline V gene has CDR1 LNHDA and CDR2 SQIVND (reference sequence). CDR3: CASKLATSYNEQFF. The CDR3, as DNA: TGTGCCAGTAAACTAGCTACCTCCTACAATGAGCAGTTCTTC.

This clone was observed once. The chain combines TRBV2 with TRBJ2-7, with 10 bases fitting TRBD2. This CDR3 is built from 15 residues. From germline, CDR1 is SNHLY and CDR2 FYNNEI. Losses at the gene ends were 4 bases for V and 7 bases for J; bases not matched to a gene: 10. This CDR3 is CASSVGLAVTFEQYF. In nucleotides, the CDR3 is TGTGCCAGCAGTGTCGGACTAGCGGTAACCTTTGAGCAGTACTTC.

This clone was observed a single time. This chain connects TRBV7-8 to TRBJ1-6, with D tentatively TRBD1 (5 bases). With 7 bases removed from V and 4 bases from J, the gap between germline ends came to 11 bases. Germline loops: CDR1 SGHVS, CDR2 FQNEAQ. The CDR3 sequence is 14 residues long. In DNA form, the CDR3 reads TGTGCCAGCATCCAGGGCGGTTATAATTCACCCCTCCACTTT. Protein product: CASIQGGYNSPLHF.

The CDR3 is CASSQDMGQGRNTGELFF. As DNA, the CDR3 is TGTGCCAGCAGCCAAGATATGGGACAGGGACGGAACACCGGGGAGCTGTTTTTT. The chain combines TRBV3-1 (or the pseudogene TRBV3-2) with TRBJ2-2, with 9 bases matching TRBD1. J lost 1 base, V lost 0 bases, and 6 bases had no gene match. CDR1 LGHDT and CDR2 YNNKEL come from the germline V gene (reference sequence). This CDR3 comprises 18 residues.

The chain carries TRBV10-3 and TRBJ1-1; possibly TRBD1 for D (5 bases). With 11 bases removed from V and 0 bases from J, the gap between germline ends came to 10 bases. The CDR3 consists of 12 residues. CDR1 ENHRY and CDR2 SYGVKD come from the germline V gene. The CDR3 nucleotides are TGTGCCGCCGGAGGGGTGAACACTGAAGCTTTCTTT. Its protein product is CAAGGVNTEAFF.

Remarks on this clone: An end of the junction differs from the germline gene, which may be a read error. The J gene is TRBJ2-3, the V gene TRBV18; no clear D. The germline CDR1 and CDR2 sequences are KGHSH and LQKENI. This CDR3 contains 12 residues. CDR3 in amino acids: CASSPSKDTQYF. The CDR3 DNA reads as TGTGCCAGCTCACCAAGCAAAGATACGCAGTATTTT. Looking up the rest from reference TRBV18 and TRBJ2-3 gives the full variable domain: NAGVMQNPRHLVRRRGQEARLRCSPMKGHSHVYWYRQLPEEGLKFMVYLQKENIIDESGMPKERFSAEFPKEGPSILRIQQVVRGDSAAYFCASSPSKDTQYFGPGTRLTVL.

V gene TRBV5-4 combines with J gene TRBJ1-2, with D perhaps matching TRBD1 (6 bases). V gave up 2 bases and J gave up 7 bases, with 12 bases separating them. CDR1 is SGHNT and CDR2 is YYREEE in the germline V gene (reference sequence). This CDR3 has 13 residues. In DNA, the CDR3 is TGTGCCAGCAGCTTCGGGGGGGCGCGTGGCTACACCTTC. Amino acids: CASSFGGARGYTF.

For the CDR3, the DNA is TGTGCCAGCAACGAACAGGGCCCCTACGAGCAGTACTTC. The encoded protein is CASNEQGPYEQYF. The chain recombines TRBV5-6 with TRBJ2-7; possible D gene TRBD1, 6 bases. The CDR3 has 13 residues. Germline V gene lookup returns CDR1 SGHDT and CDR2 YYEEEE. Trimming took 6 bases from V and 2 from J, leaving 12 bases between them.

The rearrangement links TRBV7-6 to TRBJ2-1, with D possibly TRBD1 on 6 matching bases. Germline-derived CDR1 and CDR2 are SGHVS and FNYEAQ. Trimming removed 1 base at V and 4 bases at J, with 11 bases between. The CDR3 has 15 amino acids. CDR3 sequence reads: CASSLGQGHYNEQFF. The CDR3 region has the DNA TGTGCCAGCAGCTTAGGGCAGGGGCATTACAATGAGCAGTTCTTC.

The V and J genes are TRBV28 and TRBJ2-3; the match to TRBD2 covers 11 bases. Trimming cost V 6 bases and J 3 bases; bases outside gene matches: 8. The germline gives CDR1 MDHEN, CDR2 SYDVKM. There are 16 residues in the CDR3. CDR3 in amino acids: CASRPTSGGETDTQYF. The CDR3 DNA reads TGTGCCAGCAGGCCTACTAGCGGGGGCGAGACAGATACGCAGTATTTT.